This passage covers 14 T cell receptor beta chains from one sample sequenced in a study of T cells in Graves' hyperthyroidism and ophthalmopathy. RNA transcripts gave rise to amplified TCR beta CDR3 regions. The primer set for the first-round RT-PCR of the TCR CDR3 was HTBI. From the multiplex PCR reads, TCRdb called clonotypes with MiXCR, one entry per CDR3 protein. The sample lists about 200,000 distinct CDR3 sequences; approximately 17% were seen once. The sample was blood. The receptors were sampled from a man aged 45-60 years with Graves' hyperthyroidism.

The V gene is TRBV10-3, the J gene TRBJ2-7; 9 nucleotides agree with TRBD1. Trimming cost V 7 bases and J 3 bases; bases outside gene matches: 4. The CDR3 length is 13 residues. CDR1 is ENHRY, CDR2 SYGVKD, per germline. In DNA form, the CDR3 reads TGTGCCATCAAAGGGACAGGGCACTACGAGCAGTACTTC. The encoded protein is CAIKGTGHYEQYF.

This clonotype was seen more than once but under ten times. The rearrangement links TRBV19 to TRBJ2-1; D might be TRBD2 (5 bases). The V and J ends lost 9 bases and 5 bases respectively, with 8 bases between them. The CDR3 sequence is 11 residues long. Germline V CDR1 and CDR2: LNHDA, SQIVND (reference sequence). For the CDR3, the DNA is TGTGCCAGCCGGGAAAACAATGAGCAGTTCTTC. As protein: CASRENNEQFF. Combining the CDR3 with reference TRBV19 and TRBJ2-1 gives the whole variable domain DGGITQSPKYLFRKEGQNVTLSCEQNLNHDAMYWYRQDPGQGLRLIYYSQIVNDFQKGDIAEGYSVSREKKESFPLTVTSAQKNPTAFYLCASRENNEQFFGPGTRLTVL.

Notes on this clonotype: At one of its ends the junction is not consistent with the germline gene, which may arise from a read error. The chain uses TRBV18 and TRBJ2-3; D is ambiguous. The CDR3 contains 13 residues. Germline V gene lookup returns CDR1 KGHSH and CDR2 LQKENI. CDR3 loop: CASPPLVADTQYF. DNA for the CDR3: TGTGCCAGCCCACCATTAGTTGCAGATACGCAGTATTTT.

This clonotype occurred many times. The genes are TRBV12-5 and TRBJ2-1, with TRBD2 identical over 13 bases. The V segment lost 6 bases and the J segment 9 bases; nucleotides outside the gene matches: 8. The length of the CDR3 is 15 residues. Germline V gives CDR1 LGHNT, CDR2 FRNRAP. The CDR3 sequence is CASGFGLAGDPEQFF. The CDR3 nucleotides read TGTGCTAGTGGCTTCGGACTAGCGGGAGATCCTGAGCAGTTCTTC.

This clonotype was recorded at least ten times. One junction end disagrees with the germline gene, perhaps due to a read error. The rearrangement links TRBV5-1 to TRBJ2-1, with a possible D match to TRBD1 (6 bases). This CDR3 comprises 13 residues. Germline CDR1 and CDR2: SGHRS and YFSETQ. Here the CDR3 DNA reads TGTGCCAGCAGCCTGGACAGCTACAATGAGCAGTTCTTC. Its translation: CASSLDSYNEQFF.

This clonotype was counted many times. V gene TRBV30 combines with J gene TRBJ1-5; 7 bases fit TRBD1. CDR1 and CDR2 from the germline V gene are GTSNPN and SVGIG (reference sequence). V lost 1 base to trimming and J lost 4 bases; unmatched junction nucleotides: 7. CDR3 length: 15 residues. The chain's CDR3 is CAWSAFDRVNQPQHF. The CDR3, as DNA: TGTGCCTGGAGTGCATTTGACAGGGTTAATCAGCCCCAGCATTTT.

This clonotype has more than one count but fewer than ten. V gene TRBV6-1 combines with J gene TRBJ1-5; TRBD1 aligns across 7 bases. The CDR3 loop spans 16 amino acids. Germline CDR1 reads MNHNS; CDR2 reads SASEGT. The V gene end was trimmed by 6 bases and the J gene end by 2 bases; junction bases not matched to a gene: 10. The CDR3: CASRAPTGRGNQPQHF. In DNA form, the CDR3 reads TGTGCCAGCAGGGCTCCGACAGGGAGGGGCAATCAGCCCCAGCATTTT.

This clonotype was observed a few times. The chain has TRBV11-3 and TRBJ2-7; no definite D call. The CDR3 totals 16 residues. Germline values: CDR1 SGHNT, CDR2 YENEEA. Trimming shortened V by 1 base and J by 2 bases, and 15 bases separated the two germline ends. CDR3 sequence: CASSLASVGFPYEQYF. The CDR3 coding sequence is TGTGCCAGCAGCTTAGCTTCAGTAGGTTTTCCCTACGAGCAGTACTTC.

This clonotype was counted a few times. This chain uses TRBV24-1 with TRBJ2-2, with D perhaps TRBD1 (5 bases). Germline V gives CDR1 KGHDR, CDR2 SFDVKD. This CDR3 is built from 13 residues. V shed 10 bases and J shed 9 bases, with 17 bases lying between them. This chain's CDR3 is CATGLQGSRELFF. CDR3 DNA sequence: TGTGCCACGGGCCTTCAGGGTTCCAGGGAGCTGTTTTTT.

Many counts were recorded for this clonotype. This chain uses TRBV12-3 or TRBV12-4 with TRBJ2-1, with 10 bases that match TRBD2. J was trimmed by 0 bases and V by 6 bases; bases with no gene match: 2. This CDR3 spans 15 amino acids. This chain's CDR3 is CASRLAGNSYNEQFF. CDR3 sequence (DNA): TGTGCCAGCAGACTAGCGGGGAACTCCTACAATGAGCAGTTCTTC.

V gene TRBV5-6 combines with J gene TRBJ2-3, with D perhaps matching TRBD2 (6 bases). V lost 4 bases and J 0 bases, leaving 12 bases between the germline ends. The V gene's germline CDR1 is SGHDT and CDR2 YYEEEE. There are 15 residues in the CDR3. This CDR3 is CASSRGLVSTDTQYF. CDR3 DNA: TGTGCCAGCAGCCGGGGACTTGTCAGCACAGATACGCAGTATTTT.

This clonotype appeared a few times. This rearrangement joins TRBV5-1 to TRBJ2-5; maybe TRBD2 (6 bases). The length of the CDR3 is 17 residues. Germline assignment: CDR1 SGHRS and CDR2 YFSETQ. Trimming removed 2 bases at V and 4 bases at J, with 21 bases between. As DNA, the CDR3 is TGCGCCAGCAGCTTTTTTAAGTGGGAGGTAACAGGAGAGACCCAGTACTTC. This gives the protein CASSFFKWEVTGETQYF.

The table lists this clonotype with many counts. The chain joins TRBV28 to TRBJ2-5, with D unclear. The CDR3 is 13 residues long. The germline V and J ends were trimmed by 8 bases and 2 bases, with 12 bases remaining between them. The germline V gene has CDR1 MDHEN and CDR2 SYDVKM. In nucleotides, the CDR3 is TGTGCCAGCGCCTCAACGGAACAAGAGACCCAGTACTTC. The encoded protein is CASASTEQETQYF.

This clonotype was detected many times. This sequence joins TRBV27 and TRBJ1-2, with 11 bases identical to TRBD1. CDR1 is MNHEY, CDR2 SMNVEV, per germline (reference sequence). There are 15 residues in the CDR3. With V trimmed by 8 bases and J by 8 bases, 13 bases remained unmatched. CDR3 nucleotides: TGTGCCAGCGGGACCGGGACAGGGGGAATAGGAGGCTACACCTTC. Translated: CASGTGTGGIGGYTF.